The clone carrying this TCR beta chain appeared a few times. What it binds is unknown. J gave up 5 bases and V 6 bases, and 9 bases lay outside the gene matches. Germline CDR1 reads PRHDT; CDR2 reads FYEKMQ (reference sequence). This CDR3 spans 15 amino acids. TCRdb called the reads again in MiXCR, with one record for every CDR3 protein. Counted here are hundreds of thousands of distinct CDR3 sequences, approximately 24% occurring once; the ten biggest clones make up around 8%. The sample comes from a study of T cell repertoires in cytomegalovirus infection. Overall study: From public TCR beta signatures came an indication of both CMV infection and matching HLA type.

Findings and limits, study-wide: Within the response measured ex vivo, HLA-C-restricted CMV-specific TCR beta clonotypes were dominant.

The sequence derives from a human donor in good health (CMV status not recorded). Some clones in this sample may be carry-over from other donors' samples. This chain joins TRBV13 and TRBJ2-1, with TRBD2 identical over 8 bases. Sequencing input: CD8+ T cells from PBMCs. The CDR3: CASRGSGAPDNEQFF. The CDR3 nucleotides are TGTGCCAGCAGGGGTAGCGGGGCGCCTGACAATGAGCAGTTCTTC.